The table lists the clone carrying this TCR beta chain with a few counts. The antigen is not known. The sample comes from a study of response to subunit inactivated influenza vaccine. Study findings and constraints: Each seasonal flu vaccination may recruit only limited new T cells, authors suggested.

The CDR3 runs to 12 residues. Trimming removed 7 bases from V and 0 bases from J, with 7 bases in between. Germline V lookup: CDR1 DFQATT, CDR2 SNEGSKA (reference sequence). Using its own MiXCR run on the RT-PCR reads, TCRdb lists one record per CDR3 protein. The top ten clones hold 3% of a sample with some 520,000 distinct CDR3 sequences, 15% to 20% of them seen once. This specimen was CD4+ T cells sorted from PBMCs, taken roughly 24 months after vaccination. The receptor was derived from a man between 50 and 75 years old who received an inactivated influenza vaccine. The rearrangement uses TRBV20-1 and TRBJ1-3; no firm D call. The CDR3: CSVQVSGNTIYF. In DNA, the CDR3 is TGCAGTGTACAAGTCTCTGGAAACACCATATATTTT.